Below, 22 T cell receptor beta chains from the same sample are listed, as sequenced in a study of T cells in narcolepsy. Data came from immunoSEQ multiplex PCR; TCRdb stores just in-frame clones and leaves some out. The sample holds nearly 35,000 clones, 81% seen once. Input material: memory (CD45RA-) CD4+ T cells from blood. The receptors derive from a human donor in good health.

CDR3 sequence reads: CASRSTGYGTGELFF. CDR3 in DNA: TGTGCCAGCAGAAGTACAGGGTACGGCACCGGGGAGCTGTTTTTT. The chain couples TRBV6-1 to TRBJ2-2; perhaps TRBD1 as D (6 bases). The V gene lost 6 bases and the J gene lost 4 bases, with 15 bases spanning the gap. Germline V gives CDR1 MNHNS, CDR2 SASEGT. This CDR3 has 15 residues.

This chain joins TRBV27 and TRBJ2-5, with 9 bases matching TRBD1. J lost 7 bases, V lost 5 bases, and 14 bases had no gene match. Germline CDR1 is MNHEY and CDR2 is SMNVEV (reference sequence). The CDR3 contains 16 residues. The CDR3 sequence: CASSQRGQTGGTTQYF. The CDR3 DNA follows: TGTGCCAGCAGTCAACGAGGGCAGACAGGGGGTACGACCCAGTACTTC.

The CDR3 DNA reads TGCGCCAGCAGCACAGACGGGGTCAGGTATTTT. Its protein product is CASSTDGVRYF. The J gene is TRBJ2-3, the V gene TRBV5-1, with D maybe TRBD2 (5 bases). V was pared by 4 bases and J by 14 bases, with 14 bases between. CDR3 size: 11 residues. Germline CDR1 is SGHRS and CDR2 is YFSETQ.

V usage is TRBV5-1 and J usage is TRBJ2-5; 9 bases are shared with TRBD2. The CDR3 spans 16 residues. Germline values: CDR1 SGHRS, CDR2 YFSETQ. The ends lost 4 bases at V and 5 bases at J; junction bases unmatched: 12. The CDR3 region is CASSRSGGPPEETQYF. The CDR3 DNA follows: TGCGCCAGCAGCAGAAGCGGGGGGCCTCCGGAGGAGACCCAGTACTTC.

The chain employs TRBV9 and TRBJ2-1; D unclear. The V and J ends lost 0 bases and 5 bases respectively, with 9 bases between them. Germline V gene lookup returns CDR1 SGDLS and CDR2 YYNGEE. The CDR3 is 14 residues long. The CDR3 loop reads CASSVEGQNNEQFF. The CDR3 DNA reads TGTGCCAGCAGCGTAGAGGGTCAAAACAATGAGCAGTTCTTC.

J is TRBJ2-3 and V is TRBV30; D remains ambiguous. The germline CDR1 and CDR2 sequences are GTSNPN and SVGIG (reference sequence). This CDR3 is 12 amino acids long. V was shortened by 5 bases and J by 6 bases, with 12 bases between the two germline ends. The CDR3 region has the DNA TGTGCCTGGGGGCTTAGTGGTGATACGCAGTATTTT. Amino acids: CAWGLSGDTQYF. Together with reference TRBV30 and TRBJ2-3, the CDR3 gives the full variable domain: SQTIHQWPATLVQPVGSPLSLECTVEGTSNPNLYWYRQAAGRGLQLLFYSVGIGQISSEVPQNLSASRPQDRQFILSSKKLLLSDSGFYLCAWGLSGDTQYFGPGTRLTVL.

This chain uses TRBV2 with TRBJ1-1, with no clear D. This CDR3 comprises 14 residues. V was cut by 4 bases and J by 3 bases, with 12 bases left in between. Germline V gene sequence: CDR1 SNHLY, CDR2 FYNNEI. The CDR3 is CASSAPRTDTEAFF. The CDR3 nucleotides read TGTGCCAGCAGTGCCCCACGGACCGACACTGAAGCTTTCTTT.

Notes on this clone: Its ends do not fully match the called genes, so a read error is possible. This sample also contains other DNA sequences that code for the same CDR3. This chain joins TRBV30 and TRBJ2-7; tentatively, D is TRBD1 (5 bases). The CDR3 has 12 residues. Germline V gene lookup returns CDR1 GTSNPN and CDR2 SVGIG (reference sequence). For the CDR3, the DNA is TGCGCCTGGAGTAGGACAACCTACGAGCAGTACTTC. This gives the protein CAWSRTTYEQYF.

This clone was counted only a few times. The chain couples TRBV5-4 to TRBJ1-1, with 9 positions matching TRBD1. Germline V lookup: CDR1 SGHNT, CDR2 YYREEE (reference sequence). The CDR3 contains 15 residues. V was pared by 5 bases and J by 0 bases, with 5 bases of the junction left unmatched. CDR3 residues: CASSRRTGVNTEAFF. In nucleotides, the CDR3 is TGTGCCAGCAGTCGGCGGACAGGGGTGAACACTGAAGCTTTCTTT.

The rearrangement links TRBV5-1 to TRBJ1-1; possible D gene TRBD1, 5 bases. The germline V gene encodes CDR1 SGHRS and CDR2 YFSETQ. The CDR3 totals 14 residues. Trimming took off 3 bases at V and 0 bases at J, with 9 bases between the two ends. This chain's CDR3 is CASSSGYMNTEAFF. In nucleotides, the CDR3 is TGCGCCAGCAGCTCAGGGTACATGAACACTGAAGCTTTCTTT.

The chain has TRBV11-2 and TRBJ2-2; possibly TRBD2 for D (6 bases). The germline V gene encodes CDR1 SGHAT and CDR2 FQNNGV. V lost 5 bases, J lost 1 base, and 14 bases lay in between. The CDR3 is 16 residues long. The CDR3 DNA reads TGTGCCAGCAGCCAATTGGGGACTGTGAACACCGGGGAGCTGTTTTTT. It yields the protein CASSQLGTVNTGELFF.

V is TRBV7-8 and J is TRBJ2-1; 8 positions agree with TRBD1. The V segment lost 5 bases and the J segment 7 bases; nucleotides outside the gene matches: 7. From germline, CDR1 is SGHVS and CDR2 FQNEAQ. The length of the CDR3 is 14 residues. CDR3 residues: CASSPGQALNEQFF. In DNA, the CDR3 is TGTGCCAGCAGCCCGGGACAGGCGTTAAATGAGCAGTTCTTC.

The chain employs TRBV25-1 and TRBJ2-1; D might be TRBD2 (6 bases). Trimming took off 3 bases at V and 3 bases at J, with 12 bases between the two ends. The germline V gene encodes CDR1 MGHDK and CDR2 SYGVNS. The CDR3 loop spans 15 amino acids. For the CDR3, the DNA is TGTGCCAGCAGTGAGTTTCGCGGGAACTACAATGAGCAGTTCTTC. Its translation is CASSEFRGNYNEQFF.

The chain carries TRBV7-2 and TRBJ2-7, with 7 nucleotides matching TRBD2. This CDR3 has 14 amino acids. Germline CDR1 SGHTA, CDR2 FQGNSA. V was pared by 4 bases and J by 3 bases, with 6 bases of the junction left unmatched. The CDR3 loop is CASSSSGEYYEQYF. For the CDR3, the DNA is TGTGCCAGCAGCTCCAGCGGGGAATACTACGAGCAGTACTTC.

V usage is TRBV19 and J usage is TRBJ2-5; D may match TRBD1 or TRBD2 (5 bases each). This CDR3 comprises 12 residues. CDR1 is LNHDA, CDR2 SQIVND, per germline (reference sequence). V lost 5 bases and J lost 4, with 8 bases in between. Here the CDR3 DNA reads TGTGCCAGTAGTGGGGACCTAGAGACCCAGTACTTC. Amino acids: CASSGDLETQYF.

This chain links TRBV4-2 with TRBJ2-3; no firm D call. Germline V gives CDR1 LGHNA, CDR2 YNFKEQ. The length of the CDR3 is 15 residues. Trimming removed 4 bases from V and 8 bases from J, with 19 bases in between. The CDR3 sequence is CASSREAGDPSTQYF. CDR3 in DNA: TGTGCCAGCAGCCGAGAAGCAGGAGACCCCAGTACGCAGTATTTT.

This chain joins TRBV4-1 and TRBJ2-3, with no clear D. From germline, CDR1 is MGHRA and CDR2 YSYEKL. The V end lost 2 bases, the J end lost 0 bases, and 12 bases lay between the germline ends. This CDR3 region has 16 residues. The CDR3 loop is CASSQSGATSTDTQYF. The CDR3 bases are TGCGCCAGCAGCCAATCTGGCGCGACTAGCACAGATACGCAGTATTTT.

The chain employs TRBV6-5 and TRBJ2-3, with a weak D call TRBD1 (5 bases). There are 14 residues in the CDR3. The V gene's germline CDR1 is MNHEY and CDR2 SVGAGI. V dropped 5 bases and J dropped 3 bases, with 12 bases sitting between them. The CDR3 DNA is TGTGCCAGCAGTGCAGGGCACGGGACAGATACGCAGTATTTT. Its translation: CASSAGHGTDTQYF.

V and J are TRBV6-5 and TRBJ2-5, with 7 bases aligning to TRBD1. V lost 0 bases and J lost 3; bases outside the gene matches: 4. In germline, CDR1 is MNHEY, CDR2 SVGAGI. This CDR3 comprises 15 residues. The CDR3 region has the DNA TGTGCCAGCAGTTACTCGGGTGGGACAGAAGAGACCCAGTACTTC. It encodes CASSYSGGTEETQYF.

CDR3 sequence (DNA): TGCGCCAGCAGCCCCGGAGGAGCGGGAGTTTCCAATGAGCAGTTCTTC. Translation gives CASSPGGAGVSNEQFF. The chain is built from TRBV10-1 and TRBJ2-1; TRBD2 agrees at 8 bases. Germline lookup yields CDR1 WNHNN and CDR2 SYGVQD (reference sequence). The CDR3 is 16 residues long. V shed 6 bases, J shed 6 bases, and the junction held 13 bases outside the gene matches.

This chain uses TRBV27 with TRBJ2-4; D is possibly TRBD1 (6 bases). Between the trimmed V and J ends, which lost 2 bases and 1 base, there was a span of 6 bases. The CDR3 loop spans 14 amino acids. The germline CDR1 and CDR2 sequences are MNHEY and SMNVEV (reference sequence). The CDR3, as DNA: TGTGCCAGCAGTTTACAGGGGGCCAAAAACATTCAGTACTTC. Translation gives CASSLQGAKNIQYF.

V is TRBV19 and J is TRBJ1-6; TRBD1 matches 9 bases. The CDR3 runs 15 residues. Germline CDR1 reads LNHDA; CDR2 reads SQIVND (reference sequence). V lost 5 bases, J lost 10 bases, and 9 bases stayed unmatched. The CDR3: CASSLSDRGKSPLHF. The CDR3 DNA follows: TGTGCCAGTAGTCTCTCCGACAGGGGGAAATCACCCCTCCACTTT.